These T cell receptor beta chains were read from a single sample in a study of control samples from healthy donors and cancer patients. The repertoire was sequenced with immunoSEQ multiplex PCR; TCRdb's copy has only in-frame clones and lacks some. The sample shows over 150,000 clones, around nine tenths of them seen only once. The sample was blood. The receptors derive from a man under 40 in good health. Each CDR3 is given with its conserved first and last residue. The order of the fields is CDR3 protein, CDR3 DNA, D gene, clone size, V gene, J gene. The D gene is left open where the match is weak. Rows give clone size only sometimes, using once, few, many, or a class for an expanded clone.

CDR3aa: CASSLGSGGLLGTQYF
CDR3nt: TGTGCCAGCAGTTTGGGAAGCGGGGGCCTCCTCGGGACCCAGTACTTC
d_gene: TRBD2
abundance: .
v_gene: TRBV27
j_gene: TRBJ2-5

CDR3aa: CASSSGLNTEAFF
CDR3nt: TGTGCCAGCTCATCAGGGCTAAACACTGAAGCTTTCTTT
d_gene: .
abundance: once
v_gene: TRBV18
j_gene: TRBJ1-1

CDR3aa: CSASFWRETQYF
CDR3nt: TGCAGTGCTAGTTTCTGGAGAGAGACCCAGTACTTC
d_gene: .
abundance: .
v_gene: TRBV20-1
j_gene: TRBJ2-5

CDR3aa: CASSSGLAGGSSGANVLTF
CDR3nt: TGTGCCAGCAGCTCCGGACTAGCGGGGGGGAGCTCTGGGGCCAACGTCCTGACTTTC
d_gene: TRBD2
abundance: .
v_gene: TRBV7-9
j_gene: TRBJ2-6

CDR3aa: CASSPRGEGYGYTF
CDR3nt: TGTGCCAGCAGCCCCCGAGGAGAGGGTTATGGCTACACCTTC
d_gene: .
abundance: .
v_gene: TRBV27
j_gene: TRBJ1-2

CDR3aa: CATSSLINTEAFF
CDR3nt: TGTGCCACCAGCAGCCTCATCAACACTGAAGCTTTCTTT
d_gene: .
abundance: .
v_gene: TRBV15
j_gene: TRBJ1-1

CDR3aa: CASRETLQGPEAFF
CDR3nt: TGTGCCAGCAGGGAAACGCTACAGGGCCCTGAAGCTTTCTTT
d_gene: .
abundance: .
v_gene: TRBV2
j_gene: TRBJ1-1

CDR3aa: CASSEVGQPYNQPQHF
CDR3nt: TGCGCCAGCAGTGAGGTTGGACAGCCTTACAATCAGCCCCAGCATTTT
d_gene: .
abundance: .
v_gene: TRBV10-1
j_gene: TRBJ1-5

CDR3aa: CASSFGRSSYNSPLHF
CDR3nt: TGTGCCAGCAGCTTCGGCAGGAGCTCCTATAATTCACCCCTCCACTTT
d_gene: .
abundance: .
v_gene: TRBV11-2
j_gene: TRBJ1-6

CDR3aa: CASSEGVWGVNEKLFF
CDR3nt: TGTGCCAGCAGTGAGGGCGTATGGGGGGTTAATGAAAAACTGTTTTTT
d_gene: .
abundance: .
v_gene: TRBV2
j_gene: TRBJ1-4

CDR3aa: CASSSGGRGYTF
CDR3nt: TGCGCCAGCAGCTCAGGGGGCCGTGGCTACACCTTC
d_gene: TRBD1
abundance: .
v_gene: TRBV5-1
j_gene: TRBJ1-2

CDR3aa: CASSQNQPQHF
CDR3nt: TGTGCCAGCAGCCAGAATCAGCCCCAGCATTTT
d_gene: .
abundance: .
v_gene: TRBV28
j_gene: TRBJ1-5

CDR3aa: CASSISHLGEQYF
CDR3nt: TGTGCCAGTAGTATATCCCATTTGGGGGAGCAGTACTTC
d_gene: .
abundance: .
v_gene: TRBV19
j_gene: TRBJ2-7

CDR3aa: CASSERGGDHNEQFF
CDR3nt: TGTGCCAGCAGTGAACGGGGGGGGGATCACAATGAGCAGTTCTTC
d_gene: TRBD2
abundance: few
v_gene: TRBV6-4
j_gene: TRBJ2-1

CDR3aa: CASSDSFHEQFF
CDR3nt: TGTGCCAGCAGTGACAGCTTCCATGAGCAGTTCTTC
d_gene: .
abundance: .
v_gene: TRBV25-1
j_gene: TRBJ2-1

CDR3aa: CASSRDRGTEAFF
CDR3nt: TGTGCCAGCTCACGCGACAGGGGAACTGAAGCTTTCTTT
d_gene: TRBD1
abundance: once
v_gene: TRBV18
j_gene: TRBJ1-1

CDR3aa: CASSLGTLNTEAFF
CDR3nt: TGTGCCAGCAGCTTAGGGACTTTGAACACTGAAGCTTTCTTT
d_gene: .
abundance: .
v_gene: TRBV7-9
j_gene: TRBJ1-1

CDR3aa: CATSETSGTGHQPQHF
CDR3nt: TGTGCCACCAGTGAGACCTCCGGGACAGGTCATCAGCCCCAGCATTTT
d_gene: TRBD1
abundance: once
v_gene: TRBV24-1
j_gene: TRBJ1-5

CDR3aa: CAISGQSTGSSNQPQHF
CDR3nt: TGTGCCATCAGTGGACAATCGACAGGTTCGAGCAATCAGCCCCAGCATTTT
d_gene: .
abundance: .
v_gene: TRBV10-3
j_gene: TRBJ1-5

CDR3aa: CASSSDRGNSPLHF
CDR3nt: TGTGCCAGCAGCTCGGACAGGGGAAATTCACCCCTCCACTTT
d_gene: TRBD1
abundance: once
v_gene: TRBV7-9
j_gene: TRBJ1-6

CDR3aa: CASSSPGPNTDTQYF
CDR3nt: TGTGCCAGCAGTTCCCCGGGCCCCAACACAGATACGCAGTATTTT
d_gene: .
abundance: once
v_gene: TRBV6-6
j_gene: TRBJ2-3

CDR3aa: CASSGRVLGDEAFF
CDR3nt: TGTGCCAGCAGCGGCCGGGTCCTTGGGGATGAAGCTTTCTTT
d_gene: .
abundance: .
v_gene: TRBV7-8
j_gene: TRBJ1-1

CDR3aa: CAISDQNSDTQYF
CDR3nt: TGTGCCATCAGTGACCAAAACAGCGATACGCAGTATTTT
d_gene: .
abundance: .
v_gene: TRBV10-3
j_gene: TRBJ2-3